This entry lists 27 T cell receptor beta chains sequenced from one sample in a study of T cell responses to AZD1222 COVID-19 vaccine. TCRdb's table, derived via immunoSEQ multiplex PCR, lists solely in-frame clones and lacks some. The profile shows tens of thousands of clones, approximately 87% of them singletons. This specimen consisted of peripheral blood, obtained 28 days after the second AZD1222 dose. These receptor sequences come from an adult who received the AZD1222 COVID-19 vaccine.

The chain is built from TRBV9 and TRBJ2-7; D is perhaps TRBD1 (5 bases). This CDR3 is 11 amino acids long. Germline lookup yields CDR1 SGDLS and CDR2 YYNGEE. The germline V and J ends were trimmed by 4 bases and 5 bases, with 7 bases remaining between them. CDR3 residues: CASSQGDEQYF. DNA for the CDR3: TGTGCCAGCAGCCAGGGCGACGAGCAGTACTTC.

The rearrangement links TRBV4-1 to TRBJ2-2; tentatively, D is TRBD1 or TRBD2 (5 bases each). Per germline, CDR1 MGHRA and CDR2 YSYEKL. The CDR3 has 17 residues. Trimming left V 4 bases short and J 2 bases short, with 17 bases between. CDR3 protein: CASSPHRGARNTGELFF. The CDR3 DNA follows: TGCGCCAGCAGCCCGCATCGAGGGGCGCGAAACACCGGGGAGCTGTTTTTT.

V gene TRBV5-1 combines with J gene TRBJ1-1; D not resolved. The CDR3 spans 14 residues. V was shortened by 3 bases and J by 1 base, with 10 bases between the two germline ends. Germline V gene sequence: CDR1 SGHRS, CDR2 YFSETQ. This CDR3 is CASSSTPGNTEAFF. The DNA of the CDR3 is TGCGCCAGCAGCTCCACACCCGGGAACACTGAAGCTTTCTTT.

The CDR3 protein is CASSLRRAPPDNEQFF. CDR3 coding DNA: TGCGCCAGCAGCTTAAGGAGAGCCCCTCCGGACAATGAGCAGTTCTTC. The rearrangement joins TRBV5-1 to TRBJ2-1; no reliable D call. The CDR3 is made up of 16 amino acids. Per germline, CDR1 SGHRS and CDR2 YFSETQ. Between the trimmed V and J ends, which lost 2 bases and 5 bases, there was a span of 17 bases.

This clone has just one count. CDR3 region: CASSQVLGGFELAYGYTF. Written as DNA, the CDR3 is TGCGCCAGCAGCCAAGTCCTTGGGGGTTTCGAGTTGGCTTATGGCTACACCTTC. The chain carries TRBV4-1 and TRBJ1-2; the D gene is possibly TRBD1 (5 bases). Germline values: CDR1 MGHRA, CDR2 YSYEKL. This CDR3 spans 18 amino acids. Deletions cut 1 base from V and 5 bases from J, with 23 bases between.

This sequence joins TRBV11-2 and TRBJ1-5, with TRBD1 matching 8 bases. V dropped 3 bases and J dropped 5; count of bases not matched to a gene: 0. The germline gives CDR1 SGHAT, CDR2 FQNNGV. The CDR3 has 13 amino acids. This chain's CDR3 is CASSLTGDQPQHF. The CDR3 DNA sequence: TGTGCCAGCAGCTTGACAGGGGATCAGCCCCAGCATTTT.

On this clone itself: At one of its ends the junction is not consistent with the germline gene, which may arise from a read error. The DNA of the CDR3 is TGTGCCAGCAGTTTCTCATTGGGGTATTCGCCCCTCCACTTT. The encoded protein is CASSFSLGYSPLHF. V and J are TRBV27 and TRBJ1-6, with D unclear. Germline values: CDR1 MNHEY, CDR2 SMNVEV (reference sequence). CDR3 length: 14 residues.

The chain is built from TRBV24-1 and TRBJ2-1, with 7 bases identical to TRBD2. The length of the CDR3 is 17 residues. After removal of 6 bases from V and 9 bases from J, the junction contained 19 bases not matched to a gene. Germline CDR1 is KGHDR and CDR2 is SFDVKD. CDR3 protein: CATSKGPPRGFVFEQFF. The CDR3 DNA sequence: TGTGCCACCAGTAAGGGCCCCCCGCGGGGGTTTGTTTTTGAGCAGTTCTTC.

The chain combines TRBV6-1 with TRBJ1-2; D call uncertain. The V and J ends lost 2 bases and 5 bases respectively, with 9 bases between them. CDR1 and CDR2 (germline): MNHNS, SASEGT. The CDR3 has 13 residues. DNA of the CDR3: TGTGCCAGCAGTGAACCCGAGACTTATGGCTACACCTTC. Its translation: CASSEPETYGYTF.

The chain links TRBV12-3 or TRBV12-4 to TRBJ2-1; no clear D gene. V dropped 3 bases and J dropped 10 bases, with 10 bases sitting between them. The CDR3 spans 12 residues. In nucleotides, the CDR3 is TGTGCCAGCAGTTTCCCACCAGGCGAGCAGTTCTTC. It encodes CASSFPPGEQFF.

V usage is TRBV4-2 and J usage is TRBJ2-6; TRBD2 might be the D (5 bases). The CDR3 is 16 residues long. The V gene's germline CDR1 is LGHNA and CDR2 YNFKEQ. V was shortened by 3 bases and J by 2 bases, with 11 bases between the two germline ends. CDR3 bases: TGTGCCAGCAGCCAGGAGGCGGGCGCTGGGGCCAACGTCCTGACTTTC. Amino acids: CASSQEAGAGANVLTF.

The chain uses TRBV4-3 and TRBJ1-2; no clear D. This CDR3 has 14 residues. From germline, CDR1 is LGHNA and CDR2 YSLEER. The V and J ends lost 0 bases and 4 bases respectively, with 9 bases between them. CDR3 DNA sequence: TGCGCCAGCAGCCAAGATGGACCCCTCTATGGCTACACCTTC. Translating gives CASSQDGPLYGYTF.

There are a few counts of this clone. The chain employs TRBV7-2 and TRBJ1-4; 7 bases align to TRBD1. After removal of 1 base from V and 8 bases from J, the junction contained 4 bases not matched to a gene. This CDR3 has 14 amino acids. CDR1 and CDR2 (germline): SGHTA, FQGNSA. The CDR3 nucleotides read TGTGCCAGCAGCTTAGGACAGGGACGGGAAAAACTGTTTTTT. This gives the protein CASSLGQGREKLFF.

This clone was seen once. The chain is built from TRBV5-1 and TRBJ2-7; the match to TRBD2 covers 11 bases. V dropped 3 bases and J dropped 3; count of bases not matched to a gene: 2. From germline, CDR1 is SGHRS and CDR2 YFSETQ. The CDR3 extends over 14 amino acids. The CDR3 sequence: CASSYGTSGYEQYF. CDR3 bases: TGCGCCAGCAGCTACGGGACTAGCGGCTACGAGCAGTACTTC.

CDR3 bases: TGCAGCGCCGCAGGGGGGTTTGGCTATGGCTACACCTTC. Its protein is CSAAGGFGYGYTF. V usage is TRBV29-1 and J usage is TRBJ1-2; TRBD1 agrees at 7 bases. CDR3 length: 13 amino acids. The germline gives CDR1 SQVTM, CDR2 ANQGSEA. V trimming: 7 bases; J trimming: 4 bases; junction bases outside the gene matches: 9.

V is TRBV28 and J is TRBJ1-6; 8 nucleotides match TRBD1. Per the germline V gene, CDR1 is MDHEN and CDR2 is SYDVKM. After removal of 5 bases from V and 0 bases from J, the junction contained 3 bases not matched to a gene. The CDR3 length is 16 residues. The CDR3 sequence: CASSGDRSSYNSPLHF. The CDR3 DNA follows: TGTGCCAGCAGTGGGGACAGGAGCTCCTATAATTCACCCCTCCACTTT.

This rearrangement joins TRBV25-1 to TRBJ2-7, with 9 bases identical to TRBD2. The V and J ends lost 4 bases and 2 bases, in that order; junction bases with no gene match: 12. This CDR3 has 17 residues. The germline gives CDR1 MGHDK, CDR2 SYGVNS. The CDR3 bases are TGTGCCAGCAGTGGCCCCCTAGCGGGGAAAGGGCCCTACGAGCAGTACTTC. Its protein product is CASSGPLAGKGPYEQYF.

The chain employs TRBV3-1 (or the pseudogene TRBV3-2) and TRBJ1-6; D gene uncertain. Germline V CDR1 and CDR2: LGHDT, YNNKEL (reference sequence). CDR3 length equals 14 residues. Trimming shortened V by 2 bases and J by 7 bases, and 9 bases separated the two germline ends. The CDR3: CASSQKQLNSPLHF. The CDR3 DNA sequence: TGTGCCAGCAGCCAAAAGCAATTGAATTCACCCCTCCACTTT.

V usage is TRBV6-1 and J usage is TRBJ1-6; 7 nucleotides match TRBD1. Trimming took 3 bases from V and 6 from J; bases not matched to a gene: 2. This CDR3 spans 14 amino acids. Germline V lookup: CDR1 MNHNS, CDR2 SASEGT. CDR3 region: CASSERGRNSPLHF. CDR3 nucleotide sequence: TGTGCCAGCAGTGAGAGGGGGCGTAATTCACCCCTCCACTTT.

V gene TRBV11-2 combines with J gene TRBJ1-2; unclear D gene. Trimming pared 0 bases from V and 6 bases from J, leaving 14 bases between. Germline V gene data show CDR1 as SGHAT and CDR2 as FQNNGV. CDR3 length equals 15 residues. The CDR3 DNA reads as TGTGCCAGCAGCTTAGATCTAGGGCTTAAAAATGGCTACACCTTC. Protein: CASSLDLGLKNGYTF. Drawing the rest from reference TRBV11-2 and TRBJ1-2, the complete variable domain is EAGVAQSPRYKIIEKRQSVAFWCNPISGHATLYWYQQILGQGPKLLIQFQNNGVVDDSQLPKDRFSAERLKGVDSTLKIQPAKLEDSAVYLCASSLDLGLKNGYTFGSGTRLTVV.

The chain couples TRBV27 to TRBJ2-6; D not resolved. Germline CDR1 is MNHEY and CDR2 is SMNVEV (reference sequence). Trimming pared 5 bases from V and 0 bases from J, leaving 14 bases between. The CDR3 contains 17 residues. The CDR3 protein is CASSADGPTSGANVLTF. DNA of the CDR3: TGTGCCAGCAGTGCAGACGGACCCACCTCTGGGGCCAACGTCCTGACTTTC. The full variable domain, rest sourced from reference TRBV27 and TRBJ2-6, is EAQVTQNPRYLITVTGKKLTVTCSQNMNHEYMSWYRQDPGLGLRQIYYSMNVEVTDKGDVPEGYKVSRKEKRNFPLILESPSPNQTSLYFCASSADGPTSGANVLTFGAGSRLTVL.

The gene calls are TRBV11-3 and TRBJ2-7; weak D call: TRBD2 (6 bases). Germline CDR1 SGHNT, CDR2 YENEEA. V was clipped by 3 bases and J by 3 bases, with 9 bases between them. The CDR3 contains 13 residues. The CDR3 reads CASSLRDGYEQYF. CDR3 in DNA: TGTGCCAGCAGCTTGCGGGACGGCTACGAGCAGTACTTC.

The chain employs TRBV5-5 and TRBJ2-2; D is unclear. Germline CDR1 reads SGHKS; CDR2 reads YYEKEE (reference sequence). The CDR3 contains 15 residues. V lost 5 bases, J lost 6 bases, and 17 bases lay in between. Written as DNA, the CDR3 is TGTGCCAGCAGGCCCGGCAGAAGCTGGTCCGGGGAGCTGTTTTTT. Amino acid sequence: CASRPGRSWSGELFF.

The chain is built from TRBV4-1 and TRBJ1-2, with no clear D. The CDR3 contains 11 residues. The germline V gene has CDR1 MGHRA and CDR2 YSYEKL. Trimming shortened V by 3 bases and J by 8 bases, and 7 bases separated the two germline ends. The CDR3 loop is CASSQGLGYTF. The CDR3 DNA sequence: TGCGCCAGCAGCCAGGGGTTGGGCTACACCTTC.

This chain connects TRBV19 to TRBJ1-1; the D gene is possibly TRBD1 (6 bases). This CDR3 is 13 amino acids long. V was trimmed by 3 bases and J by 6 bases, leaving 11 bases between them. CDR1 and CDR2 (germline): LNHDA, SQIVND (reference sequence). The CDR3 region has the DNA TGTGCCAGTAGTATCAACAGGGATTCTGAAGCTTTCTTT. Protein product: CASSINRDSEAFF.

This clone is a singleton in its sample. The gene calls are TRBV7-3 and TRBJ2-2, with 7 bases identical to TRBD1. The V and J ends lost 4 bases and 4 bases, in that order; junction bases with no gene match: 3. The CDR3 spans 14 residues. Germline V gene sequence: CDR1 SGHTA, CDR2 FQGTGA. In DNA form, the CDR3 reads TGTGCCAGCAGCTCGTACAGGGGCACCGGGGAGCTGTTTTTT. It translates to CASSSYRGTGELFF.

The chain's CDR3 is CASSETGGDGYGYTF. The DNA for the CDR3 is TGTGCCAGCAGTGAGACAGGGGGAGACGGGTATGGCTACACCTTC. The chain carries TRBV6-1 and TRBJ1-2; TRBD1 aligns across 9 bases. Germline V gene data show CDR1 as MNHNS and CDR2 as SASEGT. V shed 3 bases, J shed 5 bases, and the junction held 7 bases outside the gene matches. The CDR3 runs to 15 residues.